This T cell receptor beta chain was retrieved from a study of CD8+ T cells in alopecia areata. Study observations and caveats: Scalp clonality and expanded CD8+ clones among the top 100 showed significant decreases with tofacitinib. Compared with normal scalp, lesional scalp had higher clonality and more expanded CD8+ clones.

Concerning this clone: The antigen is unknown.

Treatment: oral pan-JAK inhibitor, 5-10 mg twice daily. Samples from alopecia areata patients were lesional scalp punch biopsies and peripheral blood. Reverse transcribed after extraction, RNA yielded cDNA as the sequencing template. The table came from immunoSEQ multiplex PCR; TCRdb's copy has only in-frame clones and leaves some out. The table includes roughly 100,000 clones, about nine tenths detected once. This TCR derives from a human donor with alopecia areata. The sequences come from CD8+ T cells sorted from blood, collected around week 31, from a patient treated with tofacitinib.

CDR3 coding DNA: TGTGCCAGCGGGTTTTGGACACTCCCAGATACGCAGTATTTT. Protein product: CASGFWTLPDTQYF. This chain connects TRBV7-2 to TRBJ2-3; possible D gene TRBD1, 5 bases. The V gene's germline CDR1 is SGHTA and CDR2 FQGNSA. The germline V and J ends were trimmed by 8 bases and 4 bases, with 16 bases remaining between them. The CDR3 sequence is 14 residues long.